This T cell receptor beta chain stems from a study of T-cell memory formation after mild COVID-19. The study, taken as a whole, reports: Contracting clones localized mainly to CM and EM when CD4+ and mainly to EMRA when CD8+. While clones contracting from day 15 to 85 were balanced between CD4 and CD8, later expanders leaned CD4+.

Concerning this clonotype itself: Its specificity is not known.

Trimming removed 4 bases from V and 4 bases from J, with 17 bases in between. Germline V gives CDR1 DFQATT, CDR2 SNEGSKA (reference sequence). This CDR3 has 14 amino acids. It was 5'RACE with constant-segment primers that produced the TCR alpha and TCR beta cDNA libraries, which carried sample barcodes and UMIs. TCRdb re-called the 5' RACE reads with MiXCR, one entry per CDR3 protein. The sample yields some 440,000 distinct CDR3 sequences, around a quarter seen once. The chain is built from TRBV20-1 and TRBJ2-7, with D possibly matching TRBD1 (6 bases). The specimen was PBMCs or a T cell subset sorted from them (not recorded which). The sequence was collected from an adult woman who had mild COVID-19 (a few samples of this study predate the infection). Cell type and time point are not known. CDR3 protein: CSATRSSGQYEQYF. The DNA for the CDR3 is TGCAGTGCTACCCGCTCCTCGGGACAATACGAGCAGTACTTC.